The sequence of this TCR beta chain was determined in a study of T cells in Graves' hyperthyroidism and ophthalmopathy. RNA transcripts yielded amplified TCR beta CDR3 regions. An initial round of RT-PCR targeting the TCR CDR3 relied on the HTBI primer set. TCRdb redid the calling of the multiplex PCR reads with MiXCR, one entry per CDR3 protein. This table holds around 440,000 distinct CDR3 sequences, 15% to 19% found once. Many counts were recorded for this clonotype. PBMCs were sourced from approximately 9 ml fresh peripheral blood. This CDR3 spans 15 amino acids. Unmatched junction bases numbered 6, after V lost 4 bases and J lost 0 bases. Germline values: CDR1 LGHDT, CDR2 YNNKEL (reference sequence).

The sequenced material came from blood. The chain uses TRBV3-1 and TRBJ2-7; 7 bases agree with TRBD2. This TCR came from a woman aged 18-29 years with Graves' hyperthyroidism. The CDR3 loop reads CASSPTGGSSYEQYF. The CDR3 nucleotides are TGTGCCAGCAGCCCGACGGGGGGAAGCTCCTACGAGCAGTACTTC.